A selection of T cell receptor beta chains follows, all from one sample in a study of T cells after yellow fever vaccination. TCRdb reanalysed the 5' RACE reads using MiXCR and keeps one entry per CDR3 protein. Of about 350,000 distinct CDR3 sequences in the sample, approximately 8% were seen once. This specimen consisted of PBMCs, obtained around 45 days after the first yellow fever vaccination. The receptors stem from a man between 18 and 35 years old who received the YFV17D yellow fever vaccine. CDR3s include the opening cysteine and the closing phenylalanine or tryptophan. A D gene is named only where the DNA matches it firmly. Size tells how often a clone was seen (once, few, many) or the class of an expanded clone, and some rows leave it out.

CDR3 DNA	CDR3 protein	V gene	J gene	clone size	D gene
TGTGCCAGCAGTTACGGGGGGGCACCCTACAATGAGCAGTTCTTC	CASSYGGAPYNEQFF	TRBV2	TRBJ2-1	few	TRBD2
TGTGCCAGCAGCTCCCTTGAGGGGCAGGGGGCAATCTATGGCTACACCTTC	CASSSLEGQGAIYGYTF	TRBV7-8	TRBJ1-2	few	TRBD1
TGTGCCAGCAGTTACGGGGTGACAGGGGACCAAGAGACCCAGTACTTC	CASSYGVTGDQETQYF	TRBV6-5	TRBJ2-5	many	TRBD1
TGTGCCAGCAGTTTTGCCAGGGGGGACACTGAAGCTTTCTTT	CASSFARGDTEAFF	TRBV12-3/TRBV12-4	TRBJ1-1	NA	TRBD1
TGTGCCAGCAGCAGGCAGGGGGTTTATAATTCACCCCTCCACTTT	CASSRQGVYNSPLHF	TRBV27	TRBJ1-6	NA	TRBD1
TGTGCCAGCAGCCAGGGTCCCGGGACGGGGACCTCTGGGGCCAACGTCCTGACTTTC	CASSQGPGTGTSGANVLTF	TRBV9	TRBJ2-6	NA	NA
TGTGCCAGTGGGTCGGCGGAGAACACCGGGGAGCTGTTTTTT	CASGSAENTGELFF	TRBV18	TRBJ2-2	NA	NA
TGTGCCAGTAGTATCGGGGCAGGGGGAGAGACCCAGTACTTC	CASSIGAGGETQYF	TRBV19	TRBJ2-5	NA	TRBD1
TGTGCCACCAGCAGGGACAGTCTAGCCACAGATACGCAGTATTTT	CATSRDSLATDTQYF	TRBV15	TRBJ2-3	NA	NA
TGTGCCAGCAGTTTATCGGCTAGCGGGAGCTACGAGCAGTACTTC	CASSLSASGSYEQYF	TRBV12-3/TRBV12-4	TRBJ2-7	few	TRBD2
TGCAGTGCTAGGTGGACAGCGAGCTCTGGGGCCAACGTCCTGACTTTC	CSARWTASSGANVLTF	TRBV20-1	TRBJ2-6	NA	NA
TGTGCCAGTAGTACGACAGGGGGAGGCAATGAGCAGTTCTTC	CASSTTGGGNEQFF	TRBV19	TRBJ2-1	few	TRBD1
TGTGCCAGCAGCTTAGAGTATAGCAATCAGCCCCAGCATTTT	CASSLEYSNQPQHF	TRBV7-9	TRBJ1-5	few	NA
TGTGCCAGCAGTTTGGTAGGGCTCAGCCAGCCCCAGCATTTT	CASSLVGLSQPQHF	TRBV27	TRBJ1-5	NA	NA
TGCAGCGGGACAGGGGGTGAAAAACTGTTTTTT	CSGTGGEKLFF	TRBV29-1	TRBJ1-4	NA	TRBD1
TGTGCCACCAGGTCGGTCAATGAGCAGTTCTTC	CATRSVNEQFF	TRBV24-1	TRBJ2-1	NA	NA
TGCAGTGCTCGGACACAGGGGGGCCCCTATGGCTACACCTTC	CSARTQGGPYGYTF	TRBV20-1	TRBJ1-2	many	TRBD1
TGCAGTGCCCGGGATACCACAGATACGCAGTATTTT	CSARDTTDTQYF	TRBV20-1	TRBJ2-3	few	NA
TGTGCCAGCAGTTACTCGCGGGGGATCAGTTCACCCCTCCACTTT	CASSYSRGISSPLHF	TRBV6-5	TRBJ1-6	many	NA
TGCGCCAGCAGCCAAGTCCTGGCCGGGGGTTCACCCCTCCACTTT	CASSQVLAGGSPLHF	TRBV4-3	TRBJ1-6	NA	NA
TGTGCCAGCGGGGAACCGCGGGGAATCCAAGAGACCCAGTACTTC	CASGEPRGIQETQYF	TRBV7-2	TRBJ2-5	NA	NA
TGCGCCAGCAGGGCAGGGCGGGCTAATGAAAAACTGTTTTTT	CASRAGRANEKLFF	TRBV5-1	TRBJ1-4	few	NA
TGTGCCTGGAGTCGGAGCGGGGGTCCCCTCAATGAGCAGTTCTTC	CAWSRSGGPLNEQFF	TRBV30	TRBJ2-1	few	TRBD2
TGTGCCAGCAGCTTGTATCAGGGGGCCTACGAGCAGTACTTC	CASSLYQGAYEQYF	TRBV5-5	TRBJ2-7	many	TRBD1
TGTGCCAGCAGCGAAACGGGGGCAGATACGCAGTATTTT	CASSETGADTQYF	TRBV9	TRBJ2-3	many	NA
TGCGCCAGCAGCCTCGGGACAGGGGCCGTTGGCTACACCTTC	CASSLGTGAVGYTF	TRBV5-1	TRBJ1-2	many	TRBD1
TGCGCCAGCAGCTTGTACAGGGGCGGCACTGAAGCTTTCTTT	CASSLYRGGTEAFF	TRBV5-1	TRBJ1-1	few	TRBD1
TGTGCCACCAGTTATGGGACTAGCGGGGTGGATACGCAGTATTTT	CATSYGTSGVDTQYF	TRBV24-1	TRBJ2-3	NA	TRBD2
TGTGCCTGGAGGCCGCTGGAGGGTTACTACGAGCAGTACTTC	CAWRPLEGYYEQYF	TRBV30	TRBJ2-7	NA	NA
TGTGCCAGCTCACCGCGGGACAGGCCATACTACGAGCAGTACTTC	CASSPRDRPYYEQYF	TRBV18	TRBJ2-7	few	TRBD1
TGTGCCAGCAGCGTAGCAGGGGACTATGGCTACACCTTC	CASSVAGDYGYTF	TRBV9	TRBJ1-2	few	NA
TGTGCCAGCAGTCCCGTTAACACCGGGGAGCTGTTTTTT	CASSPVNTGELFF	TRBV27	TRBJ2-2	many	NA
TGCGCCAGCAGCCAGGGGGTGGTGGAGACCCAGTACTTC	CASSQGVVETQYF	TRBV4-1	TRBJ2-5	few	NA
TGTGCCAGCAGTTTATACACACAACCCAGCACTGAAGCTTTCTTT	CASSLYTQPSTEAFF	TRBV12-3/TRBV12-4	TRBJ1-1	NA	NA
TGCAGTGCTAAACTCCTAGCGGGGGATCCAGAGACCCAGTACTTC	CSAKLLAGDPETQYF	TRBV20-1	TRBJ2-5	few	TRBD2
TGTGCCAGCAGCCCTCGGGGAAACAGAGCTCAAGAGACCCAGTACTTC	CASSPRGNRAQETQYF	TRBV7-7	TRBJ2-5	few	NA
TGTGCCAGCTCGCCGGACAGGGGAATGGCTAATGAAAAACTGTTTTTT	CASSPDRGMANEKLFF	TRBV18	TRBJ1-4	few	TRBD1
TGTGCCAGCACCCCCCCGGGACTAGCGGATCAAGAGACCCAGTACTTC	CASTPPGLADQETQYF	TRBV11-2	TRBJ2-5	few	TRBD2
TGTGCCAGCAGAAAGTCAGGTGCAGAGACCCAGTACTTC	CASRKSGAETQYF	TRBV6-1	TRBJ2-5	NA	NA
TGCAGCGTAGACGACAGGGTAGGCAACACTGAAGCTTTCTTT	CSVDDRVGNTEAFF	TRBV29-1	TRBJ1-1	NA	TRBD1
TGTGCCAGCAGCTTAGTTCAAGACAGGGCCGTTAAGACCCAGTACTTC	CASSLVQDRAVKTQYF	TRBV7-2	TRBJ2-5	NA	TRBD1